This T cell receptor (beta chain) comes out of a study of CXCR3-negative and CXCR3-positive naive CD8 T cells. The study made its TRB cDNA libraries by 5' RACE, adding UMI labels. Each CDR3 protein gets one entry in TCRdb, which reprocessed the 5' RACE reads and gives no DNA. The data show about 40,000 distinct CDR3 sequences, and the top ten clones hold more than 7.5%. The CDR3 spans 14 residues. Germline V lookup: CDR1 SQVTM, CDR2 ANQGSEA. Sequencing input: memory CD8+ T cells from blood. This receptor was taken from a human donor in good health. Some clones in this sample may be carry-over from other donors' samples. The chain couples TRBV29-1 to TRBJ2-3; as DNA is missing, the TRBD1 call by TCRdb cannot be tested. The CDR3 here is CSAWGAGSTDTQYF.